This entry lists 10 T cell receptor beta chains sequenced from one sample in a study of T-cell memory formation after mild COVID-19 (dated by TCRdb to about 2021). To prepare the library, 5' RACE was applied. Sequencing relied on an Illumina NovaSeq 6000. The public reads were quality trimmed at Q25 with fastp and then assembled into clones with MiXCR by TCRdb, keeping productive beta chains. Merged by CDR3 protein, the rows form single entries marked with the most common genes and DNA. The sample yields roughly 580,000 distinct CDR3 sequences; around 17% were counted once. Around 12% of the sample rests with the top ten. The sequenced material came from PBMCs or a T cell subset sorted from them (not recorded which). The receptors stem from an adult woman who had mild COVID-19 (a few samples of this study predate the infection). The sample titles of this study are shuffled in the database, so cell type and time point are left out; the donor was told from shared clones.

This clonotype was recorded a few times. V and J are TRBV29-1 and TRBJ1-2; TRBD1 matches 9 bases. The CDR3 length is 13 residues. Trimming removed 6 bases from V and 2 bases from J; junction bases left unmatched: 4. Germline CDR1 reads SQVTM; CDR2 reads ANQGSEA. The CDR3 sequence: CSVTGTGNYGYTF. The CDR3 region has the DNA TGCAGCGTGACGGGGACAGGGAACTATGGCTACACCTTC.

The CDR3, as DNA: TGTGCCAGCCGGTGGGGCTATGGCTACACCTTC. Translating gives CASRWGYGYTF. The chain couples TRBV6-5 to TRBJ1-2; D is undetermined. Trimming stripped 8 bases from V and 4 bases from J, with 8 bases between. The CDR3 extends over 11 amino acids. Germline V gene lookup returns CDR1 MNHEY and CDR2 SVGAGI.

The V and J genes are TRBV5-1 and TRBJ1-3; D is undetermined. The germline V and J ends were trimmed by 0 bases and 0 bases, with 7 bases remaining between them. Germline V gene lookup returns CDR1 SGHRS and CDR2 YFSETQ. The CDR3 is 15 amino acids. The CDR3 DNA reads as TGCGCCAGCAGCTTGGGCCCCGACTCTGGAAACACCATATATTTT. Its translation: CASSLGPDSGNTIYF.

The chain uses TRBV27 and TRBJ2-5, with D maybe TRBD1 (6 bases). Germline V gives CDR1 MNHEY, CDR2 SMNVEV (reference sequence). The CDR3 has 16 amino acids. Trimming pared 8 bases from V and 5 bases from J, leaving 24 bases between. The CDR3 coding sequence is TGTGCCAGCTGGGGCCTCGGGACGGACAGAAGGGAGACCCAGTACTTC. It translates to CASWGLGTDRRETQYF.

This clonotype occurred a few times. The chain carries TRBV10-3 and TRBJ2-7, with no clear D. Germline V gene lookup returns CDR1 ENHRY and CDR2 SYGVKD. Trimming stripped 2 bases from V and 5 bases from J, with 10 bases between. The CDR3 runs 13 residues. The CDR3 coding sequence is TGTGCCATCAGTGAGAGGGATAGGAACGAGCAGTACTTC. Amino acids: CAISERDRNEQYF.

The sample holds a few counts of this clonotype. This chain connects TRBV7-9 to TRBJ2-5; D unresolved. Germline V gene data show CDR1 as SEHNR and CDR2 as FQNEAQ (reference sequence). This CDR3 region has 12 residues. V shed 5 bases and J shed 3 bases, with 7 bases lying between them. The DNA of the CDR3 is TGTGCCAGCAGCCGGTTGGAAGAGACCCAGTACTTC. Its protein product is CASSRLEETQYF.

This clonotype has only a few counts. V gene TRBV27 combines with J gene TRBJ2-7, with D perhaps given as TRBD1 or TRBD2 (5 bases each). This CDR3 region has 15 residues. Per the germline V gene, CDR1 is MNHEY and CDR2 is SMNVEV (reference sequence). The germline V and J ends were trimmed by 6 bases and 4 bases, with 19 bases remaining between them. The CDR3 nucleotides are TGTGCCAGCAGCTCCCCCGGGACGGGTGTTTACGAGCAGTACTTC. The encoded protein is CASSSPGTGVYEQYF.

V and J are TRBV24-1 and TRBJ2-7, with TRBD1 matching 8 bases. Trimming cost V 5 bases and J 2 bases; bases outside gene matches: 10. Germline V lookup: CDR1 KGHDR, CDR2 SFDVKD. The CDR3 totals 16 residues. In DNA form, the CDR3 reads TGTGCCACCAGTGCCGCCCTCGGGACAGGTCCCTACGAGCAGTACTTC. This encodes CATSAALGTGPYEQYF.

In nucleotides, the CDR3 is TGTGCCAGCAGCTACCCGGAGGGGGCGAACACTGAAGCTTTCTTT. This codes for CASSYPEGANTEAFF. V is TRBV7-9 and J is TRBJ1-1; 7 bases are shared with TRBD1. V was pared by 4 bases and J by 1 base, with 6 bases of the junction left unmatched. The CDR3 spans 15 residues. CDR1 is SEHNR, CDR2 FQNEAQ, per germline (reference sequence).

This clonotype has just a few counts. This rearrangement joins TRBV20-1 to TRBJ1-1; 8 bases agree with TRBD1. Germline CDR1 reads DFQATT; CDR2 reads SNEGSKA (reference sequence). V lost 3 bases, J lost 1 base, and 4 bases stayed unmatched. There are 14 residues in the CDR3. This CDR3 is CSARRTGKNTEAFF. Written as DNA, the CDR3 is TGCAGTGCTAGGAGGACAGGGAAGAACACTGAAGCTTTCTTT.